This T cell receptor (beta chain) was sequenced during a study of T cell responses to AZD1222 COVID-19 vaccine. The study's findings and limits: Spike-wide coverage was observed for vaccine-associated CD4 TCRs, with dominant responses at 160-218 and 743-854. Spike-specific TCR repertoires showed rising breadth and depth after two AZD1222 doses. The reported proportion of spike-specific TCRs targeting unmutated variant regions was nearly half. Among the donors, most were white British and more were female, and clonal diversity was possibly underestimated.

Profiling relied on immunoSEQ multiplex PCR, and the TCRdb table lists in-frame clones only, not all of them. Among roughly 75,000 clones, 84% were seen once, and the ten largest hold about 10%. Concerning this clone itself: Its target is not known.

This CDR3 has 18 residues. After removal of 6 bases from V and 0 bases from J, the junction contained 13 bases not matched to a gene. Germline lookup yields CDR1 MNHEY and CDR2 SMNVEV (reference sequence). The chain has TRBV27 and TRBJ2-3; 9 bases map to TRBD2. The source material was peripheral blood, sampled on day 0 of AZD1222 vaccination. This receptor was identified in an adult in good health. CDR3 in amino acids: CASSPKRGGARSTDTQYF. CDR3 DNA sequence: TGTGCCAGCAGCCCCAAGCGCGGGGGGGCCCGAAGCACAGATACGCAGTATTTT.